This entry concerns a single T cell receptor beta chain. This entry comes from a study of immune evolution from preneoplasia to lung adenocarcinoma. V lost 5 bases and J 4 bases, leaving 9 bases between the germline ends. This CDR3 spans 12 amino acids. Germline V gene data show CDR1 as SGHTA and CDR2 as FQGNSA. Only in-frame clones appear in the TCRdb table, and some are missing; sequencing was by immunoSEQ multiplex PCR. The data hold 9,500 to 10,000 clones, with 65% to 80% observed a single time. The receptor comes from a person aged 70 to 79 with lung adenocarcinoma. Some clones in this sample may be carry-over from other donors' samples. The chain links TRBV7-2 to TRBJ2-7, with D hard to call. The material sequenced was FFPE minimally invasive lung adenocarcinoma tissue. This CDR3 reads CASSKTSYEQYF. The CDR3, as DNA: TGTGCCAGCAGCAAAACTTCGTACGAGCAGTACTTC. The variable domain in full, with the rest retrieved from reference TRBV7-2 and TRBJ2-7, is GAGVSQSPSNKVTEKGKDVELRCDPISGHTALYWYRQSLGQGLEFLIYFQGNSAPDKSGLPSDRFSAERTGGSVSTLTIQRTQQEDSAVYLCASSKTSYEQYFGPGTRLTVT.